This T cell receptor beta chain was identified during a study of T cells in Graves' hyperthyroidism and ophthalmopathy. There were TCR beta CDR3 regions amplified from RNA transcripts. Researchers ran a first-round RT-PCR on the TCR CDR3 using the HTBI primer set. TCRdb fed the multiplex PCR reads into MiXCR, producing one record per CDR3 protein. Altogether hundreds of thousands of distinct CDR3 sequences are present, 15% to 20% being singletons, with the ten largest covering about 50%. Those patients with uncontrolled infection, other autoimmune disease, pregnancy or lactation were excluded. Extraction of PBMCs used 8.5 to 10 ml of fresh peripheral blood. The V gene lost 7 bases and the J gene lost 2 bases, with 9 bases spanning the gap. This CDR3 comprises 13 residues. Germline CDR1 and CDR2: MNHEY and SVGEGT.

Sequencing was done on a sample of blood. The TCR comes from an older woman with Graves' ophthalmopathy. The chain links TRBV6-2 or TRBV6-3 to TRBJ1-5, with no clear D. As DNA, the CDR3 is TGTGCCAGCACCGGGATTGGCAATCAGCCCCAGCATTTT. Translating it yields CASTGIGNQPQHF.